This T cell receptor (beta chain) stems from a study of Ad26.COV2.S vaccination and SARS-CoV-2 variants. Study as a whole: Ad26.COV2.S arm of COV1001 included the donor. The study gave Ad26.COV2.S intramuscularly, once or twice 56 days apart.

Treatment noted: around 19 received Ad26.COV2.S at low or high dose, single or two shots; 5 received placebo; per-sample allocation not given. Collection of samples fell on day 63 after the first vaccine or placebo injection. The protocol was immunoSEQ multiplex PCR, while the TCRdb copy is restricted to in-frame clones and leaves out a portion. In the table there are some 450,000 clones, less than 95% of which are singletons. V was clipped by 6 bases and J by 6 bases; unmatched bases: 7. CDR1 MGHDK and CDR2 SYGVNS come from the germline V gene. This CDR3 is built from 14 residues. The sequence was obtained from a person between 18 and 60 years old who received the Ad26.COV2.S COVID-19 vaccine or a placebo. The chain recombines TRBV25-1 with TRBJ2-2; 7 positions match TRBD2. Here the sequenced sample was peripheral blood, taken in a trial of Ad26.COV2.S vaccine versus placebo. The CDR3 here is CASSAAGDPGELFF. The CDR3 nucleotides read TGTGCCAGCAGCGCCGCGGGAGACCCCGGGGAGCTGTTTTTT. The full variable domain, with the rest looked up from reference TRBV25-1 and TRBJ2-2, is EADIYQTPRYLVIGTGKKITLECSQTMGHDKMYWYQQDPGMELHLIHYSYGVNSTEKGDLSSESTVSRIRTEHFPLTLESARPSHTSQYLCASSAAGDPGELFFGEGSRLTVL.